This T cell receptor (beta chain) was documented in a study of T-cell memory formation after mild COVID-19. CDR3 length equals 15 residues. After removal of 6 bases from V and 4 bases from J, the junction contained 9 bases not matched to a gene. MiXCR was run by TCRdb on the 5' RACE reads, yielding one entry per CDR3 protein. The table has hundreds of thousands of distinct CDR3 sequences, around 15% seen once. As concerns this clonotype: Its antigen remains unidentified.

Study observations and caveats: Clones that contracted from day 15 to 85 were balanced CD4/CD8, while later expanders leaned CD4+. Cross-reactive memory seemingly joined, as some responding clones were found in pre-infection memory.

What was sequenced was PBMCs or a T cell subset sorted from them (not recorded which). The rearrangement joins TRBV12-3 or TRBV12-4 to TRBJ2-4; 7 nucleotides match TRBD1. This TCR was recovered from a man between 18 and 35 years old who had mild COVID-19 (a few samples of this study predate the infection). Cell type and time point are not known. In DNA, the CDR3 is TGTGCCAGCAGCATGACCGGGACAGAGAAAAACATTCAGTACTTC. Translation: CASSMTGTEKNIQYF.